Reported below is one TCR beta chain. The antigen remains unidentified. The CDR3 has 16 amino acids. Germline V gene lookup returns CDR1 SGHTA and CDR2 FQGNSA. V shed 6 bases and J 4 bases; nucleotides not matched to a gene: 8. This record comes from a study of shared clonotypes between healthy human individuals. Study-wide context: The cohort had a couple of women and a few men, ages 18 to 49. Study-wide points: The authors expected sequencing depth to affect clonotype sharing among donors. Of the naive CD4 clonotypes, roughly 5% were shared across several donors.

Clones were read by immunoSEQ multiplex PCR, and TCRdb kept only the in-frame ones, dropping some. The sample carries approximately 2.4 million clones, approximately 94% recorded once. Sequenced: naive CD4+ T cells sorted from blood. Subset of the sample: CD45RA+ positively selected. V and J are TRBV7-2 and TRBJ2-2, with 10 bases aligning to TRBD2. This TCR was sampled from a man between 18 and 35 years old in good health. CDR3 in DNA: TGTGCCAGCAGGGCCAGCGGGGGGGCCGGCACCGGGGAGCTGTTTTTT. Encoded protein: CASRASGGAGTGELFF.